Listed below are T cell receptor beta chains from one sample, sequenced in a study of blood T cells in healthy people across ages. TCRdb reprocessed the 5' RACE reads via MiXCR and lists one record per CDR3 protein. The sample consists of about 930,000 distinct CDR3 sequences, 29% of them appearing once. These data were also reused for a study on T cells of mothers and their children.

Sequenced material: blood. All receptors derive from a woman between 40 and 55 years old in good health. CDR3s include the opening cysteine and the closing phenylalanine or tryptophan. A D gene is named only where the DNA matches it firmly. Size is omitted from some rows. Given values are once, few, many or a class for expanded clones.

V gene,clone size,D gene,J gene,CDR3 DNA,CDR3 protein
TRBV7-2,few,-,TRBJ1-4,TGTGCCAGCAGCGCAGGGCCTCGGGAAAAACTGTTTTTT,CASSAGPREKLFF
TRBV7-2,few,TRBD2,TRBJ2-3,TGTGCCAGCAGCACGACTAGCGGGGGGGCAGGCGATACGCCGTATTTT,CASSTTSGGAGDTPYF
TRBV4-2,-,-,TRBJ2-7,TGTGCCAGCAGCCAAGGTTCCGCGCGTTCCGCGCAGTACTTC,CASSQGSARSAQYF
TRBV7-6,-,-,TRBJ2-1,TGTGCCAGCAGCTTAGGGGCGGACGGCGCAGGGTTCCAGTTCTTC,CASSLGADGAGFQFF
TRBV9,many,-,TRBJ2-7,TGTGCCAGCAGCGCCTGGGACGTAGGACCCTACGAGCAGTACTTC,CASSAWDVGPYEQYF
TRBV11-3,few,-,TRBJ1-1,TGTGCCAGCAGCTTAAGGGCATCGAACACTGAAGCTTTCTTT,CASSLRASNTEAFF
TRBV6-1,many,-,TRBJ2-7,TGTGCCAGCAGTGCCCTAGGAACCACCTACGAGCAGTACTTC,CASSALGTTYEQYF
TRBV20-1,-,-,TRBJ1-5,TGCAGTGCTAGACCTATTAAGGGGGGCAATCAGCCCCAGCATTTT,CSARPIKGGNQPQHF
TRBV5-1,few,TRBD1,TRBJ2-3,TGCGCCAGCAGCGGCTCCGGGACAGGGAAAGATACGCAGTATTTT,CASSGSGTGKDTQYF
TRBV7-8,-,-,TRBJ2-3,TGTGCCAGCAGCTTGGGAGCGGGCAGGGGCACAGATACGCAGTATTTT,CASSLGAGRGTDTQYF
TRBV7-3,many,-,TRBJ2-1,TGTGCCAGCAGCCGCAACGGGGAGAGCTCCTACAATGAGCAGTTCTTC,CASSRNGESSYNEQFF
TRBV5-6,few,TRBD1,TRBJ2-4,TGTGCCAGCAGCTTGGATTTCAGGACAGGGGGCATTCAGTACTTC,CASSLDFRTGGIQYF
TRBV6-2/TRBV6-3,few,TRBD2,TRBJ2-1,TGTGCCAGCAGTTTACTAGCGGGGGGGGACTGGGATGAGCAGTTCTTC,CASSLLAGGDWDEQFF
TRBV7-9,-,-,TRBJ2-1,TGTGCCGGCAGCGAATACGGTGGGTTGTTCTTC,CAGSEYGGLFF